The present T cell receptor beta chain was sequenced within a study of OX40 agonist ivuxolimab in advanced cancers. In the study overall: Ivuxolimab was an agonistic, fully human IgG2 monoclonal antibody directed against OX40 (CD134), a costimulatory receptor. Intravenous ivuxolimab was administered to patients every 2 weeks at six dose levels: 0.01, 0.1, 0.3, 1.5, 3 and 10 mg/kg. Of the approximately 54 dose-escalation patients, hepatocellular carcinoma was present in approximately 20, melanoma in roughly 15, renal cell carcinoma in 9 and head and neck cancer in 9. A male proportion of 82.7% and a mean age of around 60 years, ranging from about 23 to 90, were recorded for the dose-escalation cohort. Patients were allowed to have had prior anti-PD-1, anti-PD-L1 or anti-CTLA-4 therapy, and approximately 37% of the dose-escalation patients had been treated with checkpoint inhibitors. Partial responses occurred in three dose-escalation patients, of whom one had hepatocellular carcinoma and two had cutaneous melanoma. The purpose of peripheral TCRbeta sequencing was to test whether ivuxolimab changed TCR sequence diversity and led to clonal T-cell expansion. The paper describes the monotherapy dose-escalation part (N of about 54 patients) of the phase I trial of ivuxolimab.

With respect to this clone: Its antigen remains undetermined. No much larger clonotype is one base removed from it; base qualities were not supplied.

To sequence the TCRbeta CDR3 region, genomic DNA was isolated from the sorted cells. TCRbeta CDR3 regions were sequenced using the immunoSEQ Assay. The immuneACCESS repertoire file appears here via TCRdb, limited to in-frame rearrangements. These files lack a portion of the clones; in checked studies, under half of the deficit traces to unresolved V genes, and the cause of the others is not known. The table for this sample lists 72,000 or so clones; over 75% of them were counted only once. 0.2% to 0.3% of the sample rests with the top ten. The trial excluded patients who had a history of autoimmune disease or who were on systemic immunosuppression. In every dose cohort, peripheral blood was drawn for TCR sequencing at baseline, cycle 4 day 1, and cycle 7 day 1. The samples were taken from a phase I, first-in-human, multicenter, open-label dose-escalation trial of ivuxolimab. Adults with locally advanced or metastatic head and neck squamous cell, hepatocellular, melanoma or renal cell carcinoma were enrolled in the trial. Before TCR sequencing, CD4+ T cells and CD8+ T cells were sorted from peripheral blood as separate populations.

Based on the germline V gene, the CDR1 and CDR2 sequences are KGHSH and LQKENI. V has 3 bases trimmed and J has 1 base trimmed; junction bases matching no gene number 6. Its CDR3 holds 16 amino acids, cysteine through phenylalanine. Only the CDR3 DNA stays, 48 bases, in frame from base 1. Paper-wide results and their limitations: In the 0.1-3.0 mg/kg groups, partial responders had among the lowest normalized peripheral clonal expansion, particularly in CD8+ T cells. After ivuxolimab, expanded clones were on average more numerous among CD8+ T cells than among CD4+ T cells. Low levels of normalized T-cell clonal expansion were also seen in some patients who did not respond. The antigen specificity of the clonally expanded peripheral T cells was not determined. At doses of 0.1 to 3.0 mg/kg, clonal expansion of both CD4+ and CD8+ T cells in blood was seen between baseline and week 6.

The rearrangement joined TRBV18 to TRBJ2-1, with 7 central nucleotides matching TRBD1. The sequences come from CD4+ or CD8+ T cells sorted from blood, collected in a trial of the OX40 agonist ivuxolimab. The receptor was isolated from an adult with an advanced solid tumor such as melanoma, head and neck, liver or kidney cancer. Here the CDR3 is given as CASSPSRQGSYNEQFF. The sequenced DNA: TGTGCCAGCTCACCTTCCAGACAGGGATCCTACAATGAGCAGTTCTTC.